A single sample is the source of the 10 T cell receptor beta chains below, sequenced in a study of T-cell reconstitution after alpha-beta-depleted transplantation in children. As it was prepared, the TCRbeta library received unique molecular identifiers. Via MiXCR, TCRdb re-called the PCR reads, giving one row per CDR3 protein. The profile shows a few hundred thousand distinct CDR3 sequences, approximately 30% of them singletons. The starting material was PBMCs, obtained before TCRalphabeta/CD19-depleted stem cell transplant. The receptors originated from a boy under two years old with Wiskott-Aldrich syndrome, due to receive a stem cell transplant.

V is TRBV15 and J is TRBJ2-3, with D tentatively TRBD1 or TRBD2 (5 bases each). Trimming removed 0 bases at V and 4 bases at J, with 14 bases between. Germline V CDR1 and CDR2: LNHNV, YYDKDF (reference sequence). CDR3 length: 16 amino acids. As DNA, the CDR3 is TGTGCCACCAGCAGAGATTCACGGGGCCCCTCAGATACGCAGTATTTT. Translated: CATSRDSRGPSDTQYF.

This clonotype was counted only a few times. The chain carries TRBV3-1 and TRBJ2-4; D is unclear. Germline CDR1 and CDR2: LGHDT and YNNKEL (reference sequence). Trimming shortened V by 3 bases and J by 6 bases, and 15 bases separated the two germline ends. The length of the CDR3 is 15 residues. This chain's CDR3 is CASSQPASAGNIQYF. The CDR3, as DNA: TGTGCCAGCAGCCAGCCGGCCTCGGCCGGAAACATTCAGTACTTC.

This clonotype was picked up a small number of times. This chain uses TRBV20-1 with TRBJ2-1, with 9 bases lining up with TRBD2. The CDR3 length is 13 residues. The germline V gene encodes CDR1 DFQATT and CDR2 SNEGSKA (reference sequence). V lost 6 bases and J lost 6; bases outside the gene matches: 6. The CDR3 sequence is CSAGSGRTNEQFF. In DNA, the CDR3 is TGCAGTGCAGGAAGCGGGAGGACCAATGAGCAGTTCTTC.

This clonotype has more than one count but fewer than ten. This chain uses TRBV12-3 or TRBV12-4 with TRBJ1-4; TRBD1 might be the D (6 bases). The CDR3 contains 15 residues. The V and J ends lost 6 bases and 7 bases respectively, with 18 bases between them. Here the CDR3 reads CASSFGSGGGEKLFF. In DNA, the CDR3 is TGTGCCAGCAGCTTCGGTTCCGGAGGGGGTGAAAAACTGTTTTTT.

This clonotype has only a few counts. The CDR3 DNA reads as TGCAGTGCTATGCCTCGAGGGGGCACGAGCAATCAGCCCCAGCATTTT. Its translation: CSAMPRGGTSNQPQHF. The chain carries TRBV20-1 and TRBJ1-5, with 7 bases that match TRBD1. The junction had 10 bases not matched to a gene; V was cut back by 4 bases and J by 1 base. Germline CDR1 and CDR2: DFQATT and SNEGSKA (reference sequence). The CDR3 is made up of 16 amino acids.

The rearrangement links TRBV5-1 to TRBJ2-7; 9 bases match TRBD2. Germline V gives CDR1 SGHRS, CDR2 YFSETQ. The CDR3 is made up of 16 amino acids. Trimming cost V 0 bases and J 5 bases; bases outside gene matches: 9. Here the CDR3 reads CASSLDGTSWFDEQYF. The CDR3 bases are TGCGCCAGCAGCTTGGATGGGACTAGCTGGTTCGACGAGCAGTACTTC.

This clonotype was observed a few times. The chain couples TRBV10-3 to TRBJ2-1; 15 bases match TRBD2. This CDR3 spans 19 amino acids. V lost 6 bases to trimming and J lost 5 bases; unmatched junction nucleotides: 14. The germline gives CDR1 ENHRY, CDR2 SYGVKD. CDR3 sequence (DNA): TGTGCCATCAGGACGCCGGGACTAGCGGGAGGCTGGTCCAACAATGAGCAGTTCTTC. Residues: CAIRTPGLAGGWSNNEQFF.

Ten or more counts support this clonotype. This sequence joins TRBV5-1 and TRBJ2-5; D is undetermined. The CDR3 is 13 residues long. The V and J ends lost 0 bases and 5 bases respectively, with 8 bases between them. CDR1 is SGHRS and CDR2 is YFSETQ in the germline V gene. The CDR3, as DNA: TGCGCCAGCAGCTTGGTTTTTGGGGAGACCCAGTACTTC. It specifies CASSLVFGETQYF.

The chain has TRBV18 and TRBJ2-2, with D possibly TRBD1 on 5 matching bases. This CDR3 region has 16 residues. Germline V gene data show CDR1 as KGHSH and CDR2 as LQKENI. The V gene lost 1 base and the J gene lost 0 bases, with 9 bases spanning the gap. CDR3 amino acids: CASSPQQGANTGELFF. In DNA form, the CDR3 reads TGTGCCAGCTCACCACAGCAGGGCGCGAACACCGGGGAGCTGTTTTTT. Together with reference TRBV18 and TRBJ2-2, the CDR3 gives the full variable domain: NAGVMQNPRHLVRRRGQEARLRCSPMKGHSHVYWYRQLPEEGLKFMVYLQKENIIDESGMPKERFSAEFPKEGPSILRIQQVVRGDSAAYFCASSPQQGANTGELFFGEGSRLTVL.

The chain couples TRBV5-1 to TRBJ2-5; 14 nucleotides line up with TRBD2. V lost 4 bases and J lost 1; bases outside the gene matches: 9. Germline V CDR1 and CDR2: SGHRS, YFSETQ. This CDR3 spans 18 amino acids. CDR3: CASSPGTSGRLSQETQYF. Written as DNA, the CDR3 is TGCGCCAGCAGCCCCGGGACTAGCGGGAGACTTAGCCAAGAGACCCAGTACTTC.